This T cell receptor beta chain was recovered during a study of blood T cells in healthy people across ages. This CDR3 region has 15 residues. Germline assignment: CDR1 SGHRS and CDR2 YFSETQ. Using a J-beta primer mix together with a sample-barcoded 5' primer, a second PCR was run for 7 to 11 cycles. TCRdb passed the 5' RACE reads through MiXCR, listing each CDR3 protein once. In the table there are 1.5 million to 2 million distinct CDR3 sequences, 40% to 55% of which are singletons. Study results and caveats: The authors considered diversity estimates from one million T cells to be underestimates. The study found more naive CD4+ cells and higher diversity in long-lived than aged donors.

PBMCs, at least 6.5 million per sample, were isolated. Per sample, no less than 6 micrograms of total RNA were extracted. In regard to this clonotype: Its antigen is still unknown. Sequence at one end of the junction differs from germline and may be a read error.

The receptor comes from a middle-aged woman in good health. Source material: blood. The chain uses TRBV5-1 and TRBJ2-5; D possibly uses TRBD1 or TRBD2 (5 bases each). The CDR3 DNA reads as TGCGCCAGCAGTGCAGTCCCGGGACCGCAAGAGACCCAGTGCTTC. It codes for CASSAVPGPQETQCF.